The 30 T cell receptor beta chains listed next were all sequenced from one sample in a study of tumor-infiltrating lymphocytes in primary liver carcinoma. Priming with a constant-region primer yielded TCR beta cDNA from about 500 ng total RNA. Libraries for TCR beta were built through three nested multiplex PCR rounds, which together made up a slightly modified ARM-PCR procedure. TRBV1-TRBV30 forward primers and a C-beta reverse primer were used in the first two PCR rounds, which each ran for 9 to 10 cycles. TCRdb recomputed calls from the multiplex PCR reads with MiXCR, one row per CDR3 protein. The sample holds around 330,000 distinct CDR3 sequences, almost 60% seen once. Unsorted whole blood served as the source of blood RNA, and germline DNA was extracted as well. Sequencing used peripheral blood. The receptor source for this set is a woman aged 25 to 39 with primary liver carcinoma and hepatitis B virus infection.

A remark on this clonotype: An end of the junction differs from the germline gene, which may be a read error. This chain connects TRBV7-9 to TRBJ1-2; no reliable D call. The CDR3 has 14 residues. The germline gives CDR1 SEHNR, CDR2 FQNEAQ (reference sequence). In nucleotides, the CDR3 is TGTGCCAGTAGCTTAGTGAACAAAGGCTATGGCTACACCTTC. Its protein is CASSLVNKGYGYTF.

Of note for this clonotype: Since a much larger clone is just one base distant, this may be a read error. The CDR3 bases are TGTGCCAGCAGTGAATCTTCTCTAGGGATCGCGCAGTACTTC. This gives the protein CASSESSLGIAQYF. The chain employs TRBV6-1 and TRBJ2-5; D ambiguous. V was clipped by 2 bases and J by 11 bases, with 18 bases between them. Germline V CDR1 and CDR2: MNHNS, SASEGT. This CDR3 comprises 14 residues.

For this clonotype: A much larger clonotype is one base distant, so this may be a read error. This rearrangement joins TRBV6-1 to TRBJ1-1; D gene uncertain. This CDR3 is 11 amino acids long. CDR1 is MNHNS and CDR2 is SASEGT in the germline V gene. The CDR3 is CASSFDTEDFF. The CDR3 DNA is TGTGCCAGCAGCTTCGACACTGAAGATTTCTTT.

To note about this clonotype: This may be a read error, as it is one base from a much larger clone. The genes are TRBV5-5 and TRBJ2-2; tentative D call: TRBD1 (5 bases). The CDR3 length is 15 residues. Germline V gives CDR1 SGHKS, CDR2 YYEKEE (reference sequence). The CDR3 sequence: CASSLIPGNTRELFF. The DNA of the CDR3 is TGTGCCAGCAGCTTGATACCAGGGAACACCAGGGAGCTGTTTTTT. Based on the CDR3 plus reference TRBV5-5 and TRBJ2-2, the full variable domain is DAGVTQSPTHLIKTRGQQVTLRCSPISGHKSVSWYQQVLGQGPQFIFQYYEKEERGRGNFPDRFSARQFPNYSSELNVNALLLGDSALYLCASSLIPGNTRELFFGEGSRLTVL.

This clonotype has at least ten counts. The gene calls are TRBV29-1 and TRBJ2-7; maybe TRBD2 (6 bases). The germline gives CDR1 SQVTM, CDR2 ANQGSEA. The CDR3 is made up of 13 amino acids. With 6 bases removed from V and 3 bases from J, the gap between germline ends came to 15 bases. This chain's CDR3 is CSVVTEGFYEQYF. In DNA, the CDR3 is TGCAGCGTGGTCACGGAGGGTTTCTACGAGCAGTACTTC.

The V and J genes are TRBV6-1 and TRBJ2-2, with 7 bases fitting TRBD1. V trimming: 3 bases; J trimming: 7 bases; junction bases outside the gene matches: 5. The CDR3 is 14 residues long. Germline V gene sequence: CDR1 MNHNS, CDR2 SASEGT. CDR3 in amino acids: CASSETGIGGELFF. The CDR3 DNA reads TGTGCCAGCAGTGAGACAGGGATAGGCGGGGAGCTGTTTTTT.

The chain combines TRBV5-1 with TRBJ2-5; D is uncertain. V lost 1 base, J lost 4 bases, and 5 bases lay in between. The CDR3 is 12 amino acids. The germline V gene encodes CDR1 SGHRS and CDR2 YFSETQ. CDR3 protein: CASSLIRETQYF. The CDR3, as DNA: TGCGCCAGCAGCTTGATCCGAGAGACCCAGTACTTC.

The chain joins TRBV6-1 to TRBJ1-6, with 7 bases identical to TRBD1. The V and J ends lost 4 bases and 0 bases, in that order; junction bases with no gene match: 12. The CDR3 has 19 amino acids. Germline values: CDR1 MNHNS, CDR2 SASEGT. CDR3 protein: CASSGLSGTASSYNSPLHF. The CDR3 DNA sequence: TGTGCCAGCAGTGGGTTATCCGGGACAGCCAGCTCCTATAATTCACCCCTCCACTTT.

This clonotype has a count of ten or more. This sequence joins TRBV6-1 and TRBJ2-1, with TRBD2 matching over 9 bases. This CDR3 contains 14 residues. Trimming took 8 bases from V and 10 from J; bases not matched to a gene: 12. Germline loops: CDR1 MNHNS, CDR2 SASEGT. CDR3 region: CASLTSGFTGEQFF. The CDR3 DNA is TGTGCCAGCCTCACTAGCGGGTTTACGGGAGAGCAGTTCTTC.

In regard to this clonotype: A read error is likely, as this CDR3 ends without the conserved phenylalanine or tryptophan. The chain recombines TRBV11-2 with TRBJ1-1; 9 bases map to TRBD1. The V segment lost 1 base and the J segment 10 bases; nucleotides outside the gene matches: 4. Per the germline V gene, CDR1 is SGHAT and CDR2 is FQNNGV. The CDR3 is 13 amino acids. CDR3 region: CASSLGTGAAAFS. The CDR3 DNA follows: TGTGCCAGCAGCTTAGGGACAGGGGCTGCAGCTTTCTCT.

The V and J genes are TRBV28 and TRBJ2-5; TRBD1 aligns across 8 bases. Unmatched junction bases numbered 15, after V lost 7 bases and J lost 2 bases. The CDR3 loop spans 17 amino acids. In germline, CDR1 is MDHEN, CDR2 SYDVKM. In nucleotides, the CDR3 is TGTGCCAGCACCACGGACAGGGTATCGGGGGTACAAGAGACCCAGTACTTC. Translation: CASTTDRVSGVQETQYF.

In this sample, this clonotype turned up once. This sequence may be a read error, since a much larger clone differs from it by one base. This rearrangement joins TRBV12-3 or TRBV12-4 to TRBJ2-2, with D perhaps matching TRBD2 (5 bases). V gave up 7 bases and J gave up 4 bases, with 16 bases separating them. This CDR3 is built from 15 residues. The CDR3 region has the DNA TGTGCCAGCAACTCCCCACATAGCGTCACCGGGGAGCTGTTTTTT. This translates into CASNSPHSVTGELFF.

Turning to this clonotype: A much bigger clone sits one base away, suggesting this may be a read error. The gene calls are TRBV4-1 and TRBJ2-1, with 13 bases aligning to TRBD2. Germline V CDR1 and CDR2: MGHRA, YSYEKL. The CDR3 is 16 residues long. In DNA form, the CDR3 reads TGCGCCAGCATCCAAGATCAAACTAGCGGGAGGGTCGAGCAGTTCTTC. Its protein product is CASIQDQTSGRVEQFF.

The V and J genes are TRBV19 and TRBJ1-1; tentative D call: TRBD1 (6 bases). Germline V gives CDR1 LNHDA, CDR2 SQIVND (reference sequence). The CDR3 is 14 amino acids. The V and J ends lost 3 bases and 1 base respectively, with 9 bases between them. CDR3 bases: TGTGCCAGTAGTATCCACAGGGCGAACACTGAAGCTTTCTTT. This sequence encodes CASSIHRANTEAFF.

Turning to this clonotype: At one end the junction does not follow the germline gene, possibly because of a read error. The chain has TRBV11-3 and TRBJ2-1; 9 positions agree with TRBD2. The CDR3 is 16 amino acids. Per germline, CDR1 SGHNT and CDR2 YENEEA. Here the CDR3 DNA reads TGTACCAGCAGCCTTCTAGCGGGAATTGTGGAGAATGAGCAGTTCTTT. Translated: CTSSLLAGIVENEQFF.

Comments on this clonotype: A much bigger clone sits one base away, suggesting this may be a read error. The chain links TRBV5-4 to TRBJ2-1, with TRBD2 matching 7 bases. V gave up 1 base and J gave up 9 bases; unmatched junction bases: 10. CDR1 and CDR2 (germline): SGHNT, YYREEE (reference sequence). The CDR3 loop spans 15 amino acids. The CDR3 bases are TGTGCCAGCAGCTTGACTGGCGGGAGTGGGGTTGAGCAGTTCTTC. Amino acids: CASSLTGGSGVEQFF.

This clonotype showed up just a few times. V usage is TRBV12-3 or TRBV12-4 and J usage is TRBJ1-2; the D is unclear. This CDR3 has 14 residues. V was pared by 5 bases and J by 3 bases, with 13 bases between. The CDR3 DNA reads TGTGCCAGCAGTGACGAAAGGGTTGACTATGGCTACACCTTC. Residues: CASSDERVDYGYTF.

Concerning this clonotype itself: As the CDR3 is not closed by the conserved phenylalanine or tryptophan, this likely results from a read error. J is TRBJ2-7 and V is TRBV14; D remains ambiguous. CDR1 is SGHDN and CDR2 is FVKESK in the germline V gene. The CDR3 has 13 residues. The V end lost 0 bases, the J end lost 3 bases, and 6 bases lay between the germline ends. The CDR3 nucleotides read TGTGCCAGCAGCCAAGATGGCCGCTACGAGCAGTACCTC. This codes for CASSQDGRYEQYL.

Worth noting for this clonotype: One end of the junction varies from germline; a read error may be responsible. This chain links TRBV11-2 with TRBJ2-7; perhaps TRBD1 as D (5 bases). The CDR3 is 14 amino acids. Germline V lookup: CDR1 SGHAT, CDR2 FQNNGV. The CDR3 bases are TGTGCCAGCAGCTTAACCGACAGAGCCTACGAGCGGTACTTC. This sequence encodes CASSLTDRAYERYF.

To note about this clonotype: Given a much more abundant clone one base away, this may be a read error. The chain is built from TRBV12-3 or TRBV12-4 and TRBJ2-1; the match to TRBD2 covers 11 bases. The CDR3 contains 11 residues. The DNA for the CDR3 is TGTGCCAGCAGTGAGACTAGCGGGAAATACTTC. This encodes CASSETSGKYF.

Concerning this clonotype itself: A read error is possible here, since a much larger clone lies one base away. The chain combines TRBV12-3 or TRBV12-4 with TRBJ2-1; 8 bases map to TRBD2. Unmatched junction bases numbered 7, after V lost 8 bases and J lost 4 bases. The CDR3 length is 14 residues. The CDR3, as DNA: TGTGCCAGCGGCCCGGCGGGGGGATACAATGAGCAGTTCTTC. It codes for CASGPAGGYNEQFF.

In the case of this clonotype: This sequence may be a read error, since a much larger clone differs from it by one base. The genes are TRBV12-3 or TRBV12-4 and TRBJ2-3; TRBD2 agrees at 8 bases. The CDR3 runs to 14 residues. CDR3 sequence reads: CASRPGGSIDTQYF. DNA for the CDR3: TGTGCCAGCAGGCCGGGGGGGAGCATAGATACGCAGTATTTT.

As regards this clonotype: A read error may be the cause here, since a much bigger clone is one base away. The chain uses TRBV29-1 and TRBJ1-1, with a possible D match to TRBD1 (5 bases). The CDR3 length is 12 residues. Germline V lookup: CDR1 SQVTM, CDR2 ANQGSEA. The CDR3 nucleotides are TGCAGCGTTTCCGGGGCGAGCACTGAAGTTTTCTTT. Its protein is CSVSGASTEVFF.

Note on this clonotype: At one of its ends the junction is not consistent with the germline gene, which may arise from a read error. This chain uses TRBV6-5 with TRBJ2-1; 9 nucleotides line up with TRBD1. From germline, CDR1 is MNHEY and CDR2 SVGAGI. The CDR3 is made up of 15 amino acids. CDR3 residues: CASSPGTGIYDEELF. The CDR3 bases are TGTGCCAGCAGTCCCGGGACAGGGATCTACGATGAGGAGCTCTTC.

In regard to this clonotype: This sequence may be a read error, since a much larger clone differs from it by one base. This rearrangement joins TRBV12-3 or TRBV12-4 to TRBJ1-5; TRBD1 matches 8 bases. The CDR3 totals 15 residues. CDR3 region: CASSSTGGRDQSQHF. Written as DNA, the CDR3 is TGTGCCAGCAGTTCCACAGGGGGGAGGGATCAGTCCCAGCATTTT.

The chain links TRBV13 to TRBJ2-1; D remains ambiguous. The germline V gene encodes CDR1 PRHDT and CDR2 FYEKMQ (reference sequence). This CDR3 has 12 residues. V was cut by 5 bases and J by 8 bases, with 10 bases left in between. The CDR3 bases are TGTGCCAGCAGCCCTATCCCTCATGAGCAGTTCTTC. It yields the protein CASSPIPHEQFF.

The rearrangement joins TRBV6-2 or TRBV6-3 to TRBJ1-1, with D maybe TRBD1 (6 bases). The CDR3 consists of 17 residues. The ends were cut back, 6 bases at V and 1 base at J, with 21 bases in the middle. From germline, CDR1 is MNHEY and CDR2 SVGEGT. The CDR3 region is CASRTQTRGIGNTEAFF. The CDR3, as DNA: TGTGCCAGCAGAACACAAACCAGGGGTATTGGGAACACTGAAGCTTTCTTT.

In the case of this clonotype: This may come from a read error, since a much larger clone is one base off. The CDR3 end shows no conserved phenylalanine or tryptophan, and so a read error is likely. This chain uses TRBV29-1 with TRBJ1-4, with 7 bases that match TRBD1. With 7 bases clipped from V and 8 bases from J, the junction kept 7 bases outside the gene matches. The CDR3 has 12 residues. Per the germline V gene, CDR1 is SQVTM and CDR2 is ANQGSEA. The CDR3 bases are TGCAGCGCTGGGGCAGGGGGAGAAAAACTGTTTTCT. As protein: CSAGAGGEKLFS.

Of note for this clonotype: The junction departs from the called germline gene at one end, perhaps through a read error. The chain employs TRBV4-1 and TRBJ2-1; 7 bases line up with TRBD2. This CDR3 contains 13 residues. Germline values: CDR1 MGHRA, CDR2 YSYEKL. The CDR3: CAISQDLRLAEFF. The CDR3 DNA is TGTGCCATCAGCCAAGACCTCCGGCTAGCGGAGTTCTTC.

About this clonotype itself: An end of the junction does not agree with germline; a read error may underlie this. The CDR3 protein is CASGLVLGQGYNEQSF. Here the CDR3 DNA reads TGTGCTAGTGGTTTGGTACTTGGACAGGGCTACAACGAGCAGTCCTTC. The chain recombines TRBV12-5 with TRBJ2-1; 8 nucleotides align to TRBD1. The CDR3 has 16 residues. Germline V gene data show CDR1 as LGHNT and CDR2 as FRNRAP.